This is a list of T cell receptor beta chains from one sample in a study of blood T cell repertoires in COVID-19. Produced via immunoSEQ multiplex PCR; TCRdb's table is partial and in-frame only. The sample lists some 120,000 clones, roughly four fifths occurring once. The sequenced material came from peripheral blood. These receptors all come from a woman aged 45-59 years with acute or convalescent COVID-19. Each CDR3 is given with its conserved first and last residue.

CDR3: CASLDRVNTEAFF; V: TRBV2
CDR3: CASRRQGWDTEAFF; V: TRBV6-5
CDR3: CASSEARGWTEAFF; V: TRBV2
CDR3: CASHTGEGSGNTIYF; V: TRBV5-1
CDR3: CASSPGTGGITDTQYF; V: TRBV11-3
CDR3: CASRGEQDYGYTF; V: TRBV5-1
CDR3: CASSMGIGNTEAFF; V: TRBV19
CDR3: CASSPTGVGELFF; V: TRBV11-3
CDR3: CASSESPGQARYGYTF; V: TRBV6-1
CDR3: CASSARKLTSATDTQYF; V: TRBV7-6
CDR3: CASTPHQVDGYGYTF; V: TRBV6-6
CDR3: CASSELGLAGRDTQYF; V: TRBV6-1
CDR3: CASSQQGVEAFF; V: TRBV6-5
CDR3: CASSVIQGLYEQYF; V: TRBV2
CDR3: CASSQMRVTGTGVRATNEKLFF; V: TRBV4-1
CDR3: CASSPRTSGNFPDGYEQYF; V: TRBV28
CDR3: CASSSGAGEYTEAFF; V: TRBV5-5
CDR3: CASRRDRNYGYTF; V: TRBV28
CDR3: CASSGAMGAEAFF; V: TRBV18
CDR3: CSASSPSNQPQHF; V: TRBV20-1
CDR3: CASSPFPDIRSYEQYF; V: TRBV18
CDR3: CASGLVVAGTYNSPLHF; V: TRBV12-5
CDR3: CAWGRFYNEQFF; V: TRBV30
CDR3: CASSMDVRDTFNEKLFF; V: TRBV19
CDR3: CASSQGGLQENEQYF; V: TRBV4-2
CDR3: CASSGGVNEQFF; V: TRBV27
CDR3: CASSFESTDTQYF; V: TRBV5-1
CDR3: CASSFNRGTEAFF; V: TRBV27
CDR3: CASSRTGQNNEKLFF; V: TRBV5-4
CDR3: CASTPGLSSPLHF; V: TRBV19
CDR3: CASSFEGQYSPLHF; V: TRBV6-1
CDR3: CAWGVGGSTDTQYF; V: TRBV30
CDR3: CASRTHTGTEAFF; V: TRBV6-5
CDR3: CATSRGLTSGAADTQYF; V: TRBV15
CDR3: CASSTITTDTQYF; V: TRBV19
CDR3: CATSDFGGSKDNEQFF; V: TRBV24-1
CDR3: CASRVRQNYGYTF; V: TRBV6-5
CDR3: CASSQVSRGAYEQYF; V: TRBV3-1/TRBV3-2
CDR3: CASSHLQGAGELFF; V: TRBV7-8
CDR3: CASSPQGSDYGYTF; V: TRBV7-3
CDR3: CASSPRGGRSGELFF; V: TRBV4-2
CDR3: CASGGQGWKLFF; V: TRBV3-1/TRBV3-2
CDR3: CASSQLGGGENEQFF; V: TRBV3-1/TRBV3-2
CDR3: CASNRGSTDTQYF; V: TRBV30
CDR3: CAWSGGTGVNQPQHF; V: TRBV30
CDR3: CASTTFRGPLSSYEQYF; V: TRBV28
CDR3: CASSLRRAYSGNTIYF; V: TRBV7-8
CDR3: CAWNPGTGVETQYF; V: TRBV30